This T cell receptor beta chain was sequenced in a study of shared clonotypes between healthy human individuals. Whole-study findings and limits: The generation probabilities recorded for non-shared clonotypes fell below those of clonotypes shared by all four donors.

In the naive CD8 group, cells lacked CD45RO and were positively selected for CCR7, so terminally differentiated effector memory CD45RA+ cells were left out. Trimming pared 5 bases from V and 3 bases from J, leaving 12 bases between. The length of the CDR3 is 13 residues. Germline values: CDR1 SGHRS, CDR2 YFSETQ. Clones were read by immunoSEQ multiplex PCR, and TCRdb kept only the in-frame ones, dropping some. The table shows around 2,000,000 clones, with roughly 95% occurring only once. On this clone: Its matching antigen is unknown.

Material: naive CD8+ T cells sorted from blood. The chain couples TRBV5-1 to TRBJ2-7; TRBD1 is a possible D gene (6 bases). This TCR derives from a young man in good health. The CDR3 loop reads CASSYQQGYEQYF. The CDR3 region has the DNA TGCGCCAGCAGTTATCAACAGGGCTACGAGCAGTACTTC.